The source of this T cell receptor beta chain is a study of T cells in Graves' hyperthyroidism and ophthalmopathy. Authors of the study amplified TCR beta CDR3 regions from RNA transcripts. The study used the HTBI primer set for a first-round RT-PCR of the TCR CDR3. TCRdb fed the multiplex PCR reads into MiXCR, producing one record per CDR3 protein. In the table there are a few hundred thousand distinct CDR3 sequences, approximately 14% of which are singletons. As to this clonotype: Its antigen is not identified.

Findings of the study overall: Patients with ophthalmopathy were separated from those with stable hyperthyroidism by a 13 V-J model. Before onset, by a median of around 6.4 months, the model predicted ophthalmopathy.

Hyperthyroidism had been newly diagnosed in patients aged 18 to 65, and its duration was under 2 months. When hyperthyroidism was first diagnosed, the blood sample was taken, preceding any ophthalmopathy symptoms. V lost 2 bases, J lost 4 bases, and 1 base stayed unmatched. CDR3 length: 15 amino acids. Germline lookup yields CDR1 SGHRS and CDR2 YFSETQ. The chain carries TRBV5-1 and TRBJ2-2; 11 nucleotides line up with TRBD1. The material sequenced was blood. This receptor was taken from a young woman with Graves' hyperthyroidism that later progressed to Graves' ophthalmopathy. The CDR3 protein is CASSLGQGATGELFF. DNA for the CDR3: TGCGCCAGCAGCTTAGGACAGGGGGCCACCGGGGAGCTGTTTTTT.